What follows are 15 T cell receptor beta chains derived from one specimen sequenced in a study of CD8 T cells in ankylosing spondylitis. TCRdb recomputed calls from the 5' RACE reads with MiXCR, one row per CDR3 protein. This table holds 230,000 or so distinct CDR3 sequences, about 18% found once. The source material was blood, either unsorted or a sorted T cell fraction (not recorded which). The receptors come from a male donor with ankylosing spondylitis or in good health (not recorded which).

V is TRBV27 and J is TRBJ2-7; possible D gene TRBD2, 5 bases. The germline V and J ends were trimmed by 6 bases and 4 bases, with 13 bases remaining between them. The CDR3 runs to 13 residues. Germline V gene sequence: CDR1 MNHEY, CDR2 SMNVEV (reference sequence). Here the CDR3 reads CASSLLGEYEQYF. In DNA, the CDR3 is TGTGCCAGCAGCCTACTCGGGGAATACGAGCAGTACTTC.

This clonotype has ten or more counts. The V call is TRBV29-1, the J call TRBJ2-7, with TRBD1 as a possible D gene (5 bases). V lost 5 bases, J lost 3 bases, and 8 bases lay in between. Germline assignment: CDR1 SQVTM and CDR2 ANQGSEA. This CDR3 region has 11 residues. CDR3 in amino acids: CSVQQDYEQYF. The CDR3 coding sequence is TGCAGCGTTCAACAGGACTACGAGCAGTACTTC.

V and J are TRBV6-6 and TRBJ1-5; tentative D call: TRBD1 (5 bases). Trimming took 8 bases from V and 4 from J, leaving 12 bases between them. This CDR3 contains 13 residues. Looked up from germline, CDR1 is MNHNY and CDR2 is SVGAGI (reference sequence). The CDR3 loop reads CASWGGSNQPQHF. For the CDR3, the DNA is TGTGCCAGCTGGGGCGGGAGTAATCAGCCCCAGCATTTT.

This clonotype has just a few counts. The gene calls are TRBV9 and TRBJ2-7, with D maybe TRBD1 (5 bases). CDR1 is SGDLS, CDR2 YYNGEE, per germline. This CDR3 is built from 14 residues. The germline V and J ends were trimmed by 0 bases and 1 base, with 8 bases remaining between them. The CDR3 sequence: CASSVGQYSYEQYF. Written as DNA, the CDR3 is TGTGCCAGCAGCGTAGGACAGTATTCCTACGAGCAGTACTTC.

The genes are TRBV29-1 and TRBJ2-5; TRBD1 matches at 7 bases. The CDR3 is 15 amino acids. Per germline, CDR1 SQVTM and CDR2 ANQGSEA. The V gene end was trimmed by 0 bases and the J gene end by 1 base; junction bases not matched to a gene: 5. The CDR3 region has the DNA TGCAGCGTTGAAGAGACAGGGAAGCCCCAAGAGACCCAGTACTTC. Residues: CSVEETGKPQETQYF. The full variable domain, completed using reference TRBV29-1 and TRBJ2-5, is SAVISQKPSRDICQRGTSLTIQCQVDSQVTMMFWYRQQPGQSLTLIATANQGSEATYESGFVIDKFPISRPNLTFSTLTVSNMSPEDSSIYLCSVEETGKPQETQYFGPGTRLLVL.

CDR3 loop: CASSPYPQGREDEQFF. In nucleotides, the CDR3 is TGTGCCAGCAGTCCCTATCCACAGGGGAGGGAGGATGAGCAGTTCTTC. The V gene is TRBV27, the J gene TRBJ2-1, with D perhaps being TRBD1 or TRBD2 (7 bases each). Germline CDR1 and CDR2: MNHEY and SMNVEV (reference sequence). The CDR3 loop spans 16 amino acids. With 5 bases removed from V and 8 bases from J, the gap between germline ends came to 22 bases.

A few counts support this clonotype. This chain connects TRBV6-1 to TRBJ2-1, with 7 positions matching TRBD2. The CDR3 has 14 amino acids. Germline V lookup: CDR1 MNHNS, CDR2 SASEGT. Trimming cost V 7 bases and J 5 bases; bases outside gene matches: 8. CDR3 nucleotide sequence: TGTGCCAGCAATGAGGGCCGGGGGGACAATGAGCAGTTCTTC. Protein sequence: CASNEGRGDNEQFF.

The rearrangement joins TRBV5-6 to TRBJ1-1; TRBD1 matches at 8 bases. V trimming: 0 bases; J trimming: 0 bases; junction bases outside the gene matches: 7. CDR1 and CDR2 from the germline V gene are SGHDT and YYEEEE. There are 17 residues in the CDR3. CDR3 nucleotide sequence: TGTGCCAGCAGCTTGGGGGCAGGGGGCCCGATGAACACTGAAGCTTTCTTT. It specifies CASSLGAGGPMNTEAFF.

This clonotype was found a few times. V and J are TRBV4-1 and TRBJ2-1; D call uncertain. CDR3 size: 12 residues. V lost 1 base to trimming and J lost 8 bases, with 6 bases between them. The germline V gene encodes CDR1 MGHRA and CDR2 YSYEKL. The DNA for the CDR3 is TGCGCCAGCAGCCAAGTGCACGATGAGCAGTTCTTC. This encodes CASSQVHDEQFF.

This clonotype was observed a handful of times. The chain couples TRBV25-1 to TRBJ2-5; unclear D gene. CDR1 and CDR2 from the germline V gene are MGHDK and SYGVNS. V was pared by 3 bases and J by 5 bases, with 13 bases between. This CDR3 comprises 14 residues. Written as DNA, the CDR3 is TGTGCCAGCAGTGAGATGGGTAGTACGGAGACCCAGTACTTC. As protein: CASSEMGSTETQYF.

The chain uses TRBV7-9 and TRBJ2-3; no definite D call. This CDR3 has 11 residues. Trimming removed 5 bases from V and 8 bases from J, with 8 bases in between. Germline V CDR1 and CDR2: SEHNR, FQNEAQ (reference sequence). The CDR3 sequence: CASSPSGTQYF. DNA of the CDR3: TGTGCCAGCAGCCCCTCCGGTACGCAGTATTTT.

The J gene is TRBJ2-5, the V gene TRBV7-9; no definite D call. The CDR3 runs 14 residues. Looked up from germline, CDR1 is SEHNR and CDR2 is FQNEAQ (reference sequence). V lost 5 bases, J lost 1 base, and 11 bases lay in between. The DNA for the CDR3 is TGTGCCAGCAGCCAATCGAACCTCCAAGAGACCCAGTACTTC. Translation: CASSQSNLQETQYF. The full variable domain, completed using reference TRBV7-9 and TRBJ2-5, is DTGVSQNPRHKITKRGQNVTFRCDPISEHNRLYWYRQTLGQGPEFLTYFQNEAQLEKSRLLSDRFSAERPKGSFSTLEIQRTEQGDSAMYLCASSQSNLQETQYFGPGTRLLVL.

Only a few counts were recorded for this clonotype. One junction end disagrees with the germline gene, perhaps due to a read error. The rearrangement joins TRBV20-1 to TRBJ2-6; 7 positions match TRBD2. The CDR3 has 18 amino acids. The germline V gene has CDR1 DFQATT and CDR2 SNEGSKA (reference sequence). CDR3 coding DNA: TGCTGTGCTAGGTTAAACGGGACTACCTTCTCTGGGGCCAACGTCCTGACTTTC. It translates to CCARLNGTTFSGANVLTF.

This clonotype was detected ten times or more. V usage is TRBV3-1 and J usage is TRBJ1-2; 7 nucleotides align to TRBD1. The V gene's germline CDR1 is LGHDT and CDR2 YNNKEL (reference sequence). The ends lost 0 bases at V and 8 bases at J; junction bases unmatched: 12. This CDR3 contains 16 residues. CDR3 region: CASSQEAGTAAFGYTF. Here the CDR3 DNA reads TGTGCCAGCAGCCAAGAAGCCGGGACAGCGGCGTTCGGCTACACCTTC.

Only a few counts were recorded for this clonotype. The gene calls are TRBV11-2 and TRBJ2-1; 14 bases line up with TRBD2. V was pared by 6 bases and J by 0 bases, with 16 bases of the junction left unmatched. The CDR3 has 21 amino acids. Germline V lookup: CDR1 SGHAT, CDR2 FQNNGV. CDR3 region: CASSRRLAGGPVTFSYNEQFF. The DNA of the CDR3 is TGTGCCAGCAGTAGAAGACTAGCGGGAGGGCCTGTTACATTCTCCTACAATGAGCAGTTCTTC.